This TCR beta chain emerged from a study of metastatic and nonmetastatic thyroid tumors. The wider study: A comparison of repertoires was made across blood and tumor or nodule tissue from malignant and benign thyroid patients. General study findings and limits: Significantly higher TCR beta diversity was reportedly seen in malignant thyroid tumors than benign nodules, in blood and tumor.

The germline V gene has CDR1 SEHNR and CDR2 FQNEAQ (reference sequence). V was shortened by 11 bases and J by 3 bases, with 11 bases between the two germline ends. The CDR3 loop spans 12 amino acids. Original data processing: Variation in CDR3 across clinicopathological groups served as the basis for constructing a distant-metastasis classifier in papillary thyroid cancer. TCRdb redid the clone calls on the PCR reads using MiXCR. What appears here as the V and J calls and clone size reflects TCRdb's work, not the paper's. The table records about 27,000 clones, 15% of them present only once. Patients were all untreated before their thyroid surgery. This clone has a count of ten or more. The antigen remains undetermined.

Sequenced: blood. This receptor was obtained from a male donor with papillary thyroid cancer or a benign thyroid nodule (not recorded which). Some clones in this sample may be carry-over from other donors' samples. The chain uses TRBV7-9 and TRBJ1-3; TRBD1 is a possible D gene (6 bases). The CDR3 DNA sequence: TGTGCCGTCAGGGGTGGTGGAAACACCATATATTTT. As protein: CAVRGGGNTIYF.